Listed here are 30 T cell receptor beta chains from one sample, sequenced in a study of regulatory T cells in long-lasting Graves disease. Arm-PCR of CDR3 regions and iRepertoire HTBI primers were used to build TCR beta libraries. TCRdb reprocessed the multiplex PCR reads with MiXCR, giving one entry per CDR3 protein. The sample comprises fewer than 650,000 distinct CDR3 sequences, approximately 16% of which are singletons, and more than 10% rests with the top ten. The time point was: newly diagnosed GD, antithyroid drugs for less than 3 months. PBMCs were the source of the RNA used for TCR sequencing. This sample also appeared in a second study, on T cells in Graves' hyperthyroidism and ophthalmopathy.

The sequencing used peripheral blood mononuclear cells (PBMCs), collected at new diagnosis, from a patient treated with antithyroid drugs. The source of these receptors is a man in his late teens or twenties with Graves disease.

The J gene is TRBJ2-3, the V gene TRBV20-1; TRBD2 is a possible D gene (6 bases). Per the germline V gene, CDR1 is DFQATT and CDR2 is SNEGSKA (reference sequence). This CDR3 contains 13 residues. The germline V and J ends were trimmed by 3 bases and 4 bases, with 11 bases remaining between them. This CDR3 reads CSASGPSADTQYF. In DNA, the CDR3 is TGCAGTGCTAGCGGGCCTAGCGCAGATACGCAGTATTTT.

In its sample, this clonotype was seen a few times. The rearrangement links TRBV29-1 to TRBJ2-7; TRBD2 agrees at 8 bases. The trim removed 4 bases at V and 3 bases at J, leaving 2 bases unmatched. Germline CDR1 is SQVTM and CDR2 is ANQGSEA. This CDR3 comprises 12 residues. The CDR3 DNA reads TGCAGCGTTGCGAGCGGGGGCTACGAGCAGTACTTC. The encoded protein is CSVASGGYEQYF.

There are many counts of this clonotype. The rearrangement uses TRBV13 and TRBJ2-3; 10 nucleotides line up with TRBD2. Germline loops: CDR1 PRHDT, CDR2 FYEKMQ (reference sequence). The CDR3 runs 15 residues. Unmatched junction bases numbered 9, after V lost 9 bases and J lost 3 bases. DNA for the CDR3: TGTGCCAGTCGGAAATCTAGCGGGAGAACAGATACGCAGTATTTT. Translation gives CASRKSSGRTDTQYF.

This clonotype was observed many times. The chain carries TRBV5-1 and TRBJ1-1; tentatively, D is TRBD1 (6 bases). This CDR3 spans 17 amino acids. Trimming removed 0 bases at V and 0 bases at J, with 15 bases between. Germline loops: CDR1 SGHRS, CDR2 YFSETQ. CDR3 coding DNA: TGCGCCAGCAGCTTGGGGGGGGCGGCAGGGCTGAACACTGAAGCTTTCTTT. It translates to CASSLGGAAGLNTEAFF. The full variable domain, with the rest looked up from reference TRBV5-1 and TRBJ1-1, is KAGVTQTPRYLIKTRGQQVTLSCSPISGHRSVSWYQQTPGQGLQFLFEYFSETQRNKGNFPGRFSGRQFSNSRSEMNVSTLELGDSALYLCASSLGGAAGLNTEAFFGQGTRLTVV.

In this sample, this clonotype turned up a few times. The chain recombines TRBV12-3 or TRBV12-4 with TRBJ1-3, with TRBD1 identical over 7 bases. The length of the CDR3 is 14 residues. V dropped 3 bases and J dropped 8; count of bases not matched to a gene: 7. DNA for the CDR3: TGTGCCAGCAGTTTCAGGGGGGGGCGAGACACCATATATTTT. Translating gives CASSFRGGRDTIYF.

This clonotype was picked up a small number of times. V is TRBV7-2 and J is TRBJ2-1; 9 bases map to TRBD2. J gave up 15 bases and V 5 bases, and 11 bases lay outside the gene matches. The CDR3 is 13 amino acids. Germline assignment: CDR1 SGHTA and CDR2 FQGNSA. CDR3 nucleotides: TGTGCCAGCAGCCCATCGCGGGAGGGTCCAGGGTTCTTC. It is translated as CASSPSREGPGFF.

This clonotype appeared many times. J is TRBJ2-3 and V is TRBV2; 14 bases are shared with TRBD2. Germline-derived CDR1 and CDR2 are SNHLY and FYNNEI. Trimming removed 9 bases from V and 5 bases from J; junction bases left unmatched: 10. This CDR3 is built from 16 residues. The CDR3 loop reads CARGGLAGGPKDTQYF. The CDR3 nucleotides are TGTGCCAGAGGAGGACTAGCGGGAGGTCCCAAAGATACGCAGTATTTT.

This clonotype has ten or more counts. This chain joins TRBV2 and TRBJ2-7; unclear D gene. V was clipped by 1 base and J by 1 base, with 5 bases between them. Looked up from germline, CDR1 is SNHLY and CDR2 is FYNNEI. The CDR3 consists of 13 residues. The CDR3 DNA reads TGTGCCAGCAGTGAAGAGGCATCCTACGAGCAGTACTTC. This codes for CASSEEASYEQYF. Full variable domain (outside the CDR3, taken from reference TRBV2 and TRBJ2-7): EPEVTQTPSHQVTQMGQEVILRCVPISNHLYFYWYRQILGQKVEFLVSFYNNEISEKSEIFDDQFSVERPDGSNFTLKIRSTKLEDSAMYFCASSEEASYEQYFGPGTRLTVT.

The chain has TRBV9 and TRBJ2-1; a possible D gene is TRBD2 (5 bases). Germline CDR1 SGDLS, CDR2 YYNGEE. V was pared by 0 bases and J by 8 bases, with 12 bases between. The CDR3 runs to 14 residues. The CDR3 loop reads CASSVVREVDEQFF. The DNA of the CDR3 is TGTGCCAGCAGCGTAGTCCGGGAAGTAGATGAGCAGTTCTTC.

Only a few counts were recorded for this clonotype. CDR3 nucleotides: TGCGCCAGCAGCTCATCGGACAGGCGGGTCACTGAAGCTTTCTTT. Amino acids: CASSSSDRRVTEAFF. The chain combines TRBV5-1 with TRBJ1-1; TRBD1 matches 7 bases. Germline CDR1 and CDR2: SGHRS and YFSETQ. J lost 4 bases, V lost 3 bases, and 9 bases had no gene match. The CDR3 runs to 15 residues.

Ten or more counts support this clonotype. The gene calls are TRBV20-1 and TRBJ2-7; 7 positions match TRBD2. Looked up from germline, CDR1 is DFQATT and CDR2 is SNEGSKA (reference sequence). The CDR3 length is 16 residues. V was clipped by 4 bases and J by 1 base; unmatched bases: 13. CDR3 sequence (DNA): TGCAGTGCTATCAGGAGAGGCGGGAGAGAGTCCTACGAGCAGTACTTC. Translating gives CSAIRRGGRESYEQYF.

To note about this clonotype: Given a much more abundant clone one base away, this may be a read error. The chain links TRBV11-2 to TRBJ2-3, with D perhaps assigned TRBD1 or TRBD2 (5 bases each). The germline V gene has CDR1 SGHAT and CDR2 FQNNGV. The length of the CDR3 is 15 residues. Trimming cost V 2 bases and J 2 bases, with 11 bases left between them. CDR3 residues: CASSLMTAVTDTQYF. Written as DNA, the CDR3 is TGTGCCAGCAGCTTAATGACAGCGGTCACAGATACGCAGTATTTT.

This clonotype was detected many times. This CDR3 reads CASCPLGTDYEQYF. DNA of the CDR3: TGTGCCAGCTGCCCCTTGGGCACCGACTACGAGCAGTACTTC. This rearrangement joins TRBV27 to TRBJ2-7; no firm D call. Trimming removed 8 bases from V and 3 bases from J, with 17 bases in between. The CDR3 covers 14 residues. CDR1 MNHEY and CDR2 SMNVEV come from the germline V gene (reference sequence).

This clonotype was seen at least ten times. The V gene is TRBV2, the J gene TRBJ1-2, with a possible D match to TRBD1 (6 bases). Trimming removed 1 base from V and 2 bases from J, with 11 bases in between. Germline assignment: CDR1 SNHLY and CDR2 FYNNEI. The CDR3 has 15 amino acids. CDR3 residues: CASSEVTGQNYGYTF. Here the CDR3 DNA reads TGTGCCAGCAGTGAAGTGACCGGACAGAACTATGGCTACACCTTC. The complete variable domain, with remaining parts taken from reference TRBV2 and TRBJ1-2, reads EPEVTQTPSHQVTQMGQEVILRCVPISNHLYFYWYRQILGQKVEFLVSFYNNEISEKSEIFDDQFSVERPDGSNFTLKIRSTKLEDSAMYFCASSEVTGQNYGYTFGSGTRLTVV.

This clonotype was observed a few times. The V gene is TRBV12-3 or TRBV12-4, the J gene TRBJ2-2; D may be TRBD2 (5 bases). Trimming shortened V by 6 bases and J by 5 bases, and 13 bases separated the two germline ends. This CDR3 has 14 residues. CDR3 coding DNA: TGTGCCAGCAGACGGGGTGGTATTACCGGGGAGCTGTTTTTT. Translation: CASRRGGITGELFF.

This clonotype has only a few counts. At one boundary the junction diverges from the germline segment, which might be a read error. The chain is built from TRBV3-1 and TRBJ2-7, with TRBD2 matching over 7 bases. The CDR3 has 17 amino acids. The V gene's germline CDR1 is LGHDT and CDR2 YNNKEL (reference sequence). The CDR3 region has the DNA TGTGCCAGCAACCAATCCTTAAGGCTAGCGGCCTCCTACGAGCAGTACTTC. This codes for CASNQSLRLAASYEQYF.

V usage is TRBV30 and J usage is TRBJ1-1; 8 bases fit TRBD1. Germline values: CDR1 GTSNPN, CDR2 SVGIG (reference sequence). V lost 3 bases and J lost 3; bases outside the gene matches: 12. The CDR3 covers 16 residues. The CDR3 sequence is CAWRADRGVLDTEAFF. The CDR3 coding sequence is TGTGCCTGGAGAGCCGACAGGGGTGTTTTGGACACTGAAGCTTTCTTT.

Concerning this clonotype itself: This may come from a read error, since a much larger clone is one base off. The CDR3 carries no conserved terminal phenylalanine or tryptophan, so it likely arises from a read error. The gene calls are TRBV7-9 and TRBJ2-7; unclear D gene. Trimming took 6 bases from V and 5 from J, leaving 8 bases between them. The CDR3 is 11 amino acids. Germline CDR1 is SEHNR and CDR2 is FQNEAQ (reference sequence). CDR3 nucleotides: TGTGCCAGCAGTTTAAAGGACGAGCAGTACTCC. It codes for CASSLKDEQYS.

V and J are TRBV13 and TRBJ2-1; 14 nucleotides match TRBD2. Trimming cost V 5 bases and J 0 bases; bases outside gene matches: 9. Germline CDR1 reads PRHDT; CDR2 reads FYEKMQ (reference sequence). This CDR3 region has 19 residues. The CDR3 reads CASSTGLAGVTSSYNEQFF. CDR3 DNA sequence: TGTGCCAGCAGCACGGGACTAGCGGGAGTCACGAGCTCCTACAATGAGCAGTTCTTC.

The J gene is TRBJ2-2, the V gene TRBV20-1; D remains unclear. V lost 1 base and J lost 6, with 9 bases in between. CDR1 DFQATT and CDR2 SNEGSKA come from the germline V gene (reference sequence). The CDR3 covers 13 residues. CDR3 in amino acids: CSARGEASGELFF. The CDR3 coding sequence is TGCAGTGCTAGAGGAGAAGCGTCCGGGGAGCTGTTTTTT.

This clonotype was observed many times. This CDR3 reads CASSGQGQTGEQYF. DNA of the CDR3: TGTGCCAGCTCAGGACAGGGCCAAACGGGGGAGCAGTACTTC. The genes are TRBV18 and TRBJ2-7; 8 nucleotides agree with TRBD1. J lost 7 bases, V lost 5 bases, and 10 bases had no gene match. Germline CDR1 and CDR2: KGHSH and LQKENI. This CDR3 contains 14 residues.

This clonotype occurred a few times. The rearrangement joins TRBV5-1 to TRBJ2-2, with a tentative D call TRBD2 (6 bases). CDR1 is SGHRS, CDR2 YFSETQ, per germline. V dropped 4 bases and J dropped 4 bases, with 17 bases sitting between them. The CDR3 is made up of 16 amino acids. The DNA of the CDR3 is TGCGCCAGCAGCGCCGAAGCCGGGACTGTCACCGGGGAGCTGTTTTTT. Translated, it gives CASSAEAGTVTGELFF.

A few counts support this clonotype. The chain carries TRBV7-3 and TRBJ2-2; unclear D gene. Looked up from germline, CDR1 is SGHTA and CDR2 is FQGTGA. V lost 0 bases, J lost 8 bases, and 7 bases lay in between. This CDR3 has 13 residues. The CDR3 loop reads CASSLTSSGELFF. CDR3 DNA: TGTGCCAGCAGCTTAACGAGTTCGGGGGAGCTGTTTTTT.

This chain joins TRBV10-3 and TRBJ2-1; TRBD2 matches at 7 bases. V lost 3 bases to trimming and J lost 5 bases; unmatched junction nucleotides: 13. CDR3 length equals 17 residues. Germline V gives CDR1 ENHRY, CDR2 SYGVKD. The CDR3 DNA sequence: TGTGCCATCAGTGAACCCCCAGCGCGGGAGAGAAACAATGAGCAGTTCTTC. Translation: CAISEPPARERNNEQFF.

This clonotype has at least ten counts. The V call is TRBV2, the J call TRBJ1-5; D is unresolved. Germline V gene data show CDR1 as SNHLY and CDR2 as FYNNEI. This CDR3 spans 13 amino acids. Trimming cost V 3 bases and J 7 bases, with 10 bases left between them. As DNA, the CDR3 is TGTGCCAGCAGTGATAATGCAGGACAGCCCCAGCATTTT. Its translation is CASSDNAGQPQHF.

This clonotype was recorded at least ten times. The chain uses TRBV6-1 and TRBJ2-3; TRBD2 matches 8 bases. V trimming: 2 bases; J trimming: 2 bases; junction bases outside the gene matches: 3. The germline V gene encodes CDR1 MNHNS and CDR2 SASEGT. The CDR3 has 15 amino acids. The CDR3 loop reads CASSETSGFTDTQYF. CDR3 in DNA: TGTGCCAGCAGTGAAACTAGCGGTTTCACAGATACGCAGTATTTT.

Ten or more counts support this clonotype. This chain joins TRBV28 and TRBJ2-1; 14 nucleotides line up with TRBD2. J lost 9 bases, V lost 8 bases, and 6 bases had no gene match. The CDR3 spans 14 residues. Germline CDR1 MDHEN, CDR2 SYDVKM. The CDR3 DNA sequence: TGTGCCAGCCGGCCGGGACTAGCGGGAGCTGAGCAGTTCTTC. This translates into CASRPGLAGAEQFF.

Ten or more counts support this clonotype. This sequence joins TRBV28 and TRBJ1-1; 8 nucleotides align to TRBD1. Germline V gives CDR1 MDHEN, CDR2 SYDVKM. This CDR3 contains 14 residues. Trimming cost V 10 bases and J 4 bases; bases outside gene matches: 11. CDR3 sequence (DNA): TGTGCCACCAAAGAGAGGACAGGGTTCACTGAAGCTTTCTTT. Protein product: CATKERTGFTEAFF.

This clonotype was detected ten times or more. The DNA of the CDR3 is TGTGCCAGCAGCTTAGGGACCGACACAGATACGCAGTATTTT. Amino acid sequence: CASSLGTDTDTQYF. This chain joins TRBV11-1 and TRBJ2-3; D not resolved. In germline, CDR1 is SGHAT, CDR2 FQDESV (reference sequence). The V gene lost 1 base and the J gene lost 2 bases, with 7 bases spanning the gap. This CDR3 comprises 14 residues.

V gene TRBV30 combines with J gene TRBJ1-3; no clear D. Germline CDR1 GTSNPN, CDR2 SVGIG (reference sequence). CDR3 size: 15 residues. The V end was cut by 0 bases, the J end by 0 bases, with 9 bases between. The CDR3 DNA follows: TGTGCCTGGAGTGTTGGCGGCTACTCTGGAAACACCATATATTTT. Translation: CAWSVGGYSGNTIYF.